The clone carrying this T cell receptor (beta chain) has more than one count but fewer than ten. The antigen is unknown. 60 Vbeta and 13 Jbeta primers were used in PCR. Some clones are missing from TCRdb's copy, which holds only in-frame ones; the method was immunoSEQ multiplex PCR. The sample yields a few hundred thousand clones, over 75% seen once. This entry comes from a study of cytomegalovirus exposure and HLA in healthy donors. Study results and caveats: The authors confirmed in vitro that a few CMV-associated chains were specific for CMV antigens. Overall, 164 TCR beta chains were annotated as cytomegalovirus-associated. A later analysis showed that HLA-associated TCR beta chains had undergone more clonal expansion than equally common others.

This CDR3 contains 15 residues. The germline V gene has CDR1 SGHTS and CDR2 YDEGEE. With 0 bases removed from V and 0 bases from J, the gap between germline ends came to 10 bases. The source material was PBMCs. This TCR came from a woman under 40 in good health and CMV-seronegative. V and J are TRBV5-8 and TRBJ2-7; D is unresolved. In nucleotides, the CDR3 is TGTGCCAGCAGCTTGGCCCCGGCGGTCTCCTACGAGCAGTACTTC. It specifies CASSLAPAVSYEQYF. Together with reference TRBV5-8 and TRBJ2-7, the CDR3 gives the full variable domain: EAGVTQSPTHLIKTRGQQATLRCSPISGHTSVYWYQQALGLGLQFLLWYDEGEERNRGNFPPRFSGRQFPNYSSELNVNALELEDSALYLCASSLAPAVSYEQYFGPGTRLTVT.